Following are 29 T cell receptor beta chains from one sample sequenced in a study of blood T cell repertoires in COVID-19. Only in-frame clones appear in the TCRdb table, and some are missing; sequencing was by immunoSEQ multiplex PCR. The table lists about 130,000 clones, over 70% of them singletons. The sequencing input was peripheral blood. The receptors shown here come from a woman aged 45-59 years with acute or convalescent COVID-19.

DNA for the CDR3: TGTGCTAGTGCCCAGACAGGGGGCCGCTTAGGAGTCAAACTGTTTTTT. This gives the protein CASAQTGGRLGVKLFF. The gene calls are TRBV12-5 and TRBJ1-4; 10 positions agree with TRBD1. With V trimmed by 7 bases and J by 11 bases, 16 bases remained unmatched. The CDR3 loop spans 16 amino acids. Germline assignment: CDR1 LGHNT and CDR2 FRNRAP.

The CDR3 region has the DNA TGTGCCAGTAGTATAATAGGGGGGAGCGGGGGCCAGCCCCAGCATTTT. This sequence encodes CASSIIGGSGGQPQHF. The rearrangement links TRBV19 to TRBJ1-5; D may be TRBD1 (6 bases). Germline V gives CDR1 LNHDA, CDR2 SQIVND (reference sequence). The CDR3 is 16 amino acids. Trimming shortened V by 2 bases and J by 7 bases, and 18 bases separated the two germline ends. Drawing the rest from reference TRBV19 and TRBJ1-5, the complete variable domain is DGGITQSPKYLFRKEGQNVTLSCEQNLNHDAMYWYRQDPGQGLRLIYYSQIVNDFQKGDIAEGYSVSREKKESFPLTVTSAQKNPTAFYLCASSIIGGSGGQPQHFGDGTRLSIL.

The CDR3, as DNA: TGTGCCAGCTCACCAATGGGCCATACGCAGTATTTT. Residues: CASSPMGHTQYF. The chain carries TRBV18 and TRBJ2-3; D unclear. The CDR3 is 12 residues long. Trimming cost V 2 bases and J 7 bases, with 7 bases left between them. Germline values: CDR1 KGHSH, CDR2 LQKENI.

V and J are TRBV28 and TRBJ2-4; tentatively, D is TRBD1 (6 bases). The V and J ends lost 3 bases and 5 bases respectively, with 14 bases between them. The CDR3 runs 15 residues. Germline lookup yields CDR1 MDHEN and CDR2 SYDVKM. CDR3: CASSFGQAGENIQYF. CDR3 nucleotides: TGTGCCAGCAGTTTTGGGCAGGCAGGGGAAAACATTCAGTACTTC.

V usage is TRBV9 and J usage is TRBJ2-7; 7 bases fit TRBD1. Germline V gives CDR1 SGDLS, CDR2 YYNGEE. The junction had 13 bases not matched to a gene; V was cut back by 0 bases and J by 7 bases. This CDR3 has 16 residues. In nucleotides, the CDR3 is TGTGCCAGCAGCGTAGCCGATGGACAGGCCCAGGGGGAGCAGTACTTC. It is translated as CASSVADGQAQGEQYF.

This clone was recorded once. The V and J genes are TRBV7-8 and TRBJ2-1; maybe TRBD1 (6 bases). Germline V gives CDR1 SGHVS, CDR2 FQNEAQ. The V end lost 5 bases, the J end lost 6 bases, and 14 bases lay between the germline ends. The CDR3 loop spans 14 amino acids. The CDR3 DNA reads as TGTGCCAGCAGCCATGACAGGTTCCTCAATGAGCAGTTCTTC. Encoded protein: CASSHDRFLNEQFF.

The chain joins TRBV3-1 (or the pseudogene TRBV3-2) to TRBJ1-2, with TRBD1 identical over 9 bases. The CDR3 runs to 17 residues. Trimming removed 0 bases from V and 8 bases from J; junction bases left unmatched: 13. Germline V gene sequence: CDR1 LGHDT, CDR2 YNNKEL (reference sequence). The CDR3 nucleotides are TGTGCCAGCAGCCAAGAAGTGTGGGGACAGGGTGATGACGGCTACACCTTC. It specifies CASSQEVWGQGDDGYTF.

V gene TRBV19 combines with J gene TRBJ1-1, with 7 bases lining up with TRBD1. The V and J ends lost 6 bases and 8 bases, in that order; junction bases with no gene match: 6. CDR1 is LNHDA and CDR2 is SQIVND in the germline V gene (reference sequence). The CDR3 runs to 12 residues. CDR3 in DNA: TGTGCCAGTAGCGTGAGGACAGGCGAAGCTTTCTTT. Translating gives CASSVRTGEAFF. The full variable domain, its missing parts supplied by reference TRBV19 and TRBJ1-1, is DGGITQSPKYLFRKEGQNVTLSCEQNLNHDAMYWYRQDPGQGLRLIYYSQIVNDFQKGDIAEGYSVSREKKESFPLTVTSAQKNPTAFYLCASSVRTGEAFFGQGTRLTVV.

This sequence joins TRBV18 and TRBJ2-7, with TRBD2 matching 7 bases. Per the germline V gene, CDR1 is KGHSH and CDR2 is LQKENI. This CDR3 is built from 15 residues. V lost 6 bases, J lost 2 bases, and 10 bases stayed unmatched. CDR3 in amino acids: CASSWTRQGAYEQYF. DNA of the CDR3: TGTGCCAGCTCTTGGACTAGACAAGGGGCCTACGAGCAGTACTTC.

The chain recombines TRBV19 with TRBJ2-3; 7 bases match TRBD1. V was clipped by 3 bases and J by 0 bases; unmatched bases: 9. The CDR3 runs to 17 residues. From germline, CDR1 is LNHDA and CDR2 SQIVND (reference sequence). Here the CDR3 reads CASSIQSQGVSTDTQYF. Written as DNA, the CDR3 is TGTGCCAGTAGTATCCAGTCGCAGGGGGTAAGCACAGATACGCAGTATTTT. The full variable domain, with the rest looked up from reference TRBV19 and TRBJ2-3, is DGGITQSPKYLFRKEGQNVTLSCEQNLNHDAMYWYRQDPGQGLRLIYYSQIVNDFQKGDIAEGYSVSREKKESFPLTVTSAQKNPTAFYLCASSIQSQGVSTDTQYFGPGTRLTVL.

This sequence joins TRBV19 and TRBJ1-5; TRBD1 matches 7 bases. The junction had 2 bases not matched to a gene; V was cut back by 10 bases and J by 2 bases. The CDR3 consists of 12 residues. The germline V gene has CDR1 LNHDA and CDR2 SQIVND (reference sequence). The CDR3 nucleotides read TGTGCCACCGGACAGGGCAATCAGCCCCAGCATTTT. Its protein product is CATGQGNQPQHF. Supplemented by reference TRBV19 and TRBJ1-5, the full variable domain reads DGGITQSPKYLFRKEGQNVTLSCEQNLNHDAMYWYRQDPGQGLRLIYYSQIVNDFQKGDIAEGYSVSREKKESFPLTVTSAQKNPTAFYLCATGQGNQPQHFGDGTRLSIL.

This clone was counted only a few times. The V gene is TRBV19, the J gene TRBJ1-5; 7 positions agree with TRBD1. J lost 1 base, V lost 0 bases, and 6 bases had no gene match. This CDR3 is built from 17 residues. Looked up from germline, CDR1 is LNHDA and CDR2 is SQIVND (reference sequence). CDR3 nucleotides: TGTGCCAGTAGTATAGACACAGGGGAGTGGAGCAATCAGCCCCAGCATTTT. Translated, it gives CASSIDTGEWSNQPQHF.

The table lists this clone with a few counts. V usage is TRBV28 and J usage is TRBJ1-2; 10 positions agree with TRBD1. The CDR3 totals 14 residues. Germline CDR1 and CDR2: MDHEN and SYDVKM. Losses at the gene ends were 4 bases for V and 5 bases for J; bases not matched to a gene: 4. The CDR3 nucleotides read TGTGCCAGCAGTTCGACAGGGGGCGGGTATGGCTACACCTTC. This sequence encodes CASSSTGGGYGYTF.

This sequence joins TRBV19 and TRBJ1-2; 9 bases map to TRBD1. The CDR3 is made up of 14 amino acids. The germline gives CDR1 LNHDA, CDR2 SQIVND (reference sequence). J lost 6 bases, V lost 5 bases, and 7 bases had no gene match. The CDR3 nucleotides are TGTGCCAGTAGTTCAGGACAGGGGACGGATGGCTACACCTTC. Translated, it gives CASSSGQGTDGYTF.

The chain employs TRBV15 and TRBJ2-1, with a weak D call TRBD2 (5 bases). CDR3 length: 14 amino acids. Germline-derived CDR1 and CDR2 are LNHNV and YYDKDF (reference sequence). V was shortened by 5 bases and J by 6 bases, with 14 bases between the two germline ends. This CDR3 is CATSFYGLLNEQFF. The DNA of the CDR3 is TGTGCCACCAGCTTTTATGGACTGCTCAATGAGCAGTTCTTC.

This chain links TRBV28 with TRBJ2-5, with unresolved D. The germline V gene encodes CDR1 MDHEN and CDR2 SYDVKM. Trimming left V 5 bases short and J 4 bases short, with 5 bases between. The CDR3 totals 11 residues. The CDR3 bases are TGTGCCAGCAGTCCGTCAGAGACCCAGTACTTC. Its protein product is CASSPSETQYF.

This clone was seen a few times. This rearrangement joins TRBV5-4 to TRBJ2-3; possibly TRBD2 for D (5 bases). CDR3 length equals 14 residues. Trimming removed 0 bases from V and 6 bases from J, with 11 bases in between. Germline V gives CDR1 SGHNT, CDR2 YYREEE (reference sequence). In nucleotides, the CDR3 is TGTGCCAGCAGCTTGGGCGGGCCAAGCGATACGCAGTATTTT. It yields the protein CASSLGGPSDTQYF.

The rearrangement joins TRBV2 to TRBJ2-7; 10 bases line up with TRBD2. The CDR3 is 15 amino acids. Germline trimming cut 6 bases from V and 11 bases from J; bases unmatched to any gene: 16. Germline loops: CDR1 SNHLY, CDR2 FYNNEI. The CDR3 here is CASSLKRTSGELEYF. Written as DNA, the CDR3 is TGTGCCAGCAGCCTAAAAAGGACTAGCGGTGAACTTGAGTACTTC.

V usage is TRBV2 and J usage is TRBJ1-1; unclear D gene. The CDR3 is 13 residues long. Germline V gene sequence: CDR1 SNHLY, CDR2 FYNNEI. Trimming left V 2 bases short and J 10 bases short, with 14 bases between. The CDR3 reads CASSEQVGLGAFF. CDR3 coding DNA: TGTGCCAGCAGTGAACAGGTAGGCCTGGGAGCTTTCTTT. The entire variable domain, with the rest obtained from reference TRBV2 and TRBJ1-1, is as follows: EPEVTQTPSHQVTQMGQEVILRCVPISNHLYFYWYRQILGQKVEFLVSFYNNEISEKSEIFDDQFSVERPDGSNFTLKIRSTKLEDSAMYFCASSEQVGLGAFFGQGTRLTVV.

The chain couples TRBV15 to TRBJ2-5, with D uncertain. The V and J ends lost 8 bases and 0 bases respectively, with 7 bases between them. Germline loops: CDR1 LNHNV, CDR2 YYDKDF (reference sequence). The CDR3 is 12 amino acids. Here the CDR3 reads CATLDYQETQYF. The CDR3 DNA reads as TGTGCCACCCTAGACTACCAAGAGACCCAGTACTTC.

The genes are TRBV27 and TRBJ1-1; possible D gene TRBD1, 6 bases. CDR1 and CDR2 (germline): MNHEY, SMNVEV (reference sequence). V lost 11 bases and J lost 0, with 13 bases in between. The CDR3 has 13 amino acids. Here the CDR3 DNA reads TGTGCCGCAGGGGCAGGAATGAACACTGAAGCTTTCTTT. Translation gives CAAGAGMNTEAFF.

In DNA form, the CDR3 reads TGTGCCAGCAAGACAGGGGGAAATGGCTACACCTTC. This codes for CASKTGGNGYTF. This chain connects TRBV27 to TRBJ1-2; 9 bases match TRBD1. Losses at the gene ends were 7 bases for V and 6 bases for J; bases not matched to a gene: 3. Looked up from germline, CDR1 is MNHEY and CDR2 is SMNVEV (reference sequence). This CDR3 has 12 residues.

The DNA for the CDR3 is TGTGCCAGCAGCGTAGGTAGGGACAGGGTCTATGGCTACACCTTC. Encoded protein: CASSVGRDRVYGYTF. This sequence joins TRBV9 and TRBJ1-2, with 9 positions matching TRBD1. This CDR3 has 15 amino acids. The junction had 4 bases not matched to a gene; V was cut back by 0 bases and J by 4 bases. Per the germline V gene, CDR1 is SGDLS and CDR2 is YYNGEE.

V is TRBV21-1 and J is TRBJ1-1; the table's D call TRBD1 went unverified against the DNA. TRBV21-1 constitutes a pseudogene. This CDR3 contains 20 residues. The CDR3 DNA follows: TGTGCCAGCAGCAAACGCTACCGGGACAACTTAGGCCACATGAACACTGAAGCTTTCTTT. Amino acid sequence: CASSKRYRDNLGHMNTEAFF.

The V and J genes are TRBV3-1 (or the pseudogene TRBV3-2) and TRBJ1-2; 8 bases are shared with TRBD1. Germline CDR1 reads LGHDT; CDR2 reads YNNKEL (reference sequence). The CDR3 spans 13 residues. Trimming at V came to 0 bases and at J to 7 bases, leaving 1 base not matched to a gene. The CDR3 loop is CASSQDDRGGYTF. The CDR3 bases are TGTGCCAGCAGCCAAGATGACAGGGGTGGCTACACCTTC.

On this clone itself: A read error may produce the germline difference seen at one junction end. The V gene is TRBV7-7, the J gene TRBJ1-1; D unclear. This CDR3 region has 16 residues. Germline V gives CDR1 SSHAT, CDR2 FNYEAQ (reference sequence). This CDR3 is CASSLAVKPTNTEAFF. In DNA, the CDR3 is TGTGCTAGCAGCTTAGCTGTCAAGCCCACGAACACTGAAGCTTTCTTT.

This clone was seen at least ten times. The genes are TRBV29-1 and TRBJ2-1; D not resolved. The CDR3 has 13 amino acids. Germline CDR1 reads SQVTM; CDR2 reads ANQGSEA. V dropped 7 bases and J dropped 7 bases, with 17 bases sitting between them. CDR3 sequence: CSALSPFPNEQFF. Written as DNA, the CDR3 is TGCAGCGCACTTAGTCCGTTCCCTAATGAGCAGTTCTTC.

CDR3 sequence: CASSLRQGVNTEAFF. CDR3 bases: TGTGCCAGCTCACTAAGACAGGGGGTGAACACTGAAGCTTTCTTT. The J gene is TRBJ1-1, the V gene TRBV18; TRBD1 aligns across 9 bases. Germline V gives CDR1 KGHSH, CDR2 LQKENI. The CDR3 runs to 15 residues. V trimming: 4 bases; J trimming: 0 bases; junction bases outside the gene matches: 3.

This sequence joins TRBV7-8 and TRBJ2-3; 13 positions match TRBD2. Losses at the gene ends were 1 base for V and 7 bases for J; bases not matched to a gene: 2. The CDR3 extends over 15 amino acids. Germline CDR1 is SGHVS and CDR2 is FQNEAQ. Written as DNA, the CDR3 is TGTGCCAGCAGCTTAGGGACTAGCGGGAGATATACGCAGTATTTT. Amino acid sequence: CASSLGTSGRYTQYF.